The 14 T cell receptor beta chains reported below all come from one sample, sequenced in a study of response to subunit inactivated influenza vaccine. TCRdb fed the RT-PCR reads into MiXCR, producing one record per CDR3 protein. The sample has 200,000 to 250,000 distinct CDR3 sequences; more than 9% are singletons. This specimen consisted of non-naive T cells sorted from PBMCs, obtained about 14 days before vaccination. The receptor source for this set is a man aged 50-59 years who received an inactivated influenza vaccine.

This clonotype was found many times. This chain's CDR3 is CSVEGSGAKLNEQFF. CDR3 bases: TGCAGCGTTGAGGGCTCGGGCGCCAAACTTAATGAGCAGTTCTTC. This chain links TRBV29-1 with TRBJ2-1; D gene unclear. Trimming removed 3 bases from V and 7 bases from J, with 19 bases in between. The CDR3 is 15 residues long. Germline V gene sequence: CDR1 SQVTM, CDR2 ANQGSEA.

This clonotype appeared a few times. Here the CDR3 reads CASSKQGRGTEAFF. Written as DNA, the CDR3 is TGTGCCAGCAGCAAGCAGGGAAGGGGGACTGAAGCTTTCTTT. The chain carries TRBV7-9 and TRBJ1-1; D might be TRBD1 (6 bases). This CDR3 spans 14 amino acids. Germline assignment: CDR1 SEHNR and CDR2 FQNEAQ (reference sequence). Deletions cut 5 bases from V and 5 bases from J, with 15 bases between.

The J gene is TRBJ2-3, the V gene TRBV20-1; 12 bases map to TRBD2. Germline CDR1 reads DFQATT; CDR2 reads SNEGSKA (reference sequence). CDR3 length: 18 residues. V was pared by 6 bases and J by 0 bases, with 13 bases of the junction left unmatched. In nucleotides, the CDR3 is TGCAGTGCCCAGCAAACTAGCGGGAGGTACTGGAGCACAGATACGCAGTATTTT. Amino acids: CSAQQTSGRYWSTDTQYF.

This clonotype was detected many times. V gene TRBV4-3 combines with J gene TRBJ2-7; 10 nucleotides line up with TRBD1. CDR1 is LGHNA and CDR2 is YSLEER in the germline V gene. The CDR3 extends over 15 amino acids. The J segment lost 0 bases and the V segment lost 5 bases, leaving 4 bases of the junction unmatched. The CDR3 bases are TGCGCCAGCAGCTTAAGGACAGGGGGCTCCTACGAGCAGTACTTC. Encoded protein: CASSLRTGGSYEQYF.

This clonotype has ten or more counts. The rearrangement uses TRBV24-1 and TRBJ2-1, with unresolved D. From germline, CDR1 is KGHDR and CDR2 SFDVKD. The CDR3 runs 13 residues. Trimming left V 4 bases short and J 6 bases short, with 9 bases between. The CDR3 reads CATSEETRNEQFF. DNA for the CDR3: TGTGCCACCAGTGAGGAGACACGCAATGAGCAGTTCTTC.

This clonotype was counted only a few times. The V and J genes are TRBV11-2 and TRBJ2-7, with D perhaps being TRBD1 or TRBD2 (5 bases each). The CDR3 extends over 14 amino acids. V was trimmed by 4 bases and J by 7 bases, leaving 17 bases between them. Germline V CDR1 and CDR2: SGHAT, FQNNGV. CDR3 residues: CASSYKRWGSEQYF. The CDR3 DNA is TGTGCCAGCAGCTACAAAAGGTGGGGGTCGGAGCAGTACTTC.

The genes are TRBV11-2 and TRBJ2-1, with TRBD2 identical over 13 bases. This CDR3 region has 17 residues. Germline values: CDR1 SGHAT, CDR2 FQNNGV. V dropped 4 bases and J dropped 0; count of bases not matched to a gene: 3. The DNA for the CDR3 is TGTGCCAGCAGCTCGGGACTAGCGGGGAACTCCTACAATGAGCAGTTCTTC. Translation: CASSSGLAGNSYNEQFF.

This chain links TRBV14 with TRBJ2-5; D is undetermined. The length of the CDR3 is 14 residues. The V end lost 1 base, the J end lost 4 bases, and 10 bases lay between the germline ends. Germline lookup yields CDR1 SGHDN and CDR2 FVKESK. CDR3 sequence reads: CASSQGYERETQYF. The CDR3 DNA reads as TGTGCCAGCAGCCAAGGATACGAGAGAGAGACCCAGTACTTC. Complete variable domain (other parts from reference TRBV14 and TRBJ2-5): EAGVTQFPSHSVIEKGQTVTLRCDPISGHDNLYWYRRVMGKEIKFLLHFVKESKQDESGMPNNRFLAERTGGTYSTLKVQPAELEDSGVYFCASSQGYERETQYFGPGTRLLVL.

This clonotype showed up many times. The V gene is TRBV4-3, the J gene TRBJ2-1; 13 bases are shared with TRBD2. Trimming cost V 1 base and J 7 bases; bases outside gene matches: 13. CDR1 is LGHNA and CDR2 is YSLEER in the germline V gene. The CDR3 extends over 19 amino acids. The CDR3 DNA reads TGCGCCAGCAGCCAAGGATGGACTAGCGGGAGCAGTAAGGGGAATGAGCAGTTCTTC. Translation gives CASSQGWTSGSSKGNEQFF.

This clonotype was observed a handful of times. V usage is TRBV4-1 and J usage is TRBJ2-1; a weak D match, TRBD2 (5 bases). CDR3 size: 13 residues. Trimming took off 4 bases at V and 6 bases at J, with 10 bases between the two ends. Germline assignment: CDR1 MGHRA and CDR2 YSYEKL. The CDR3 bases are TGCGCCAGCAGCCGAGAGCTAGCCAATGAGCAGTTCTTC. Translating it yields CASSRELANEQFF.

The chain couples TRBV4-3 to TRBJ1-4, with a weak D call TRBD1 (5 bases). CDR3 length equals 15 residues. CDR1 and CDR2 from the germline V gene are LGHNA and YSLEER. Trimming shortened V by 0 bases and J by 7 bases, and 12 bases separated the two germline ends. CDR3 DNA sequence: TGCGCCAGCAGCCAAGACGGAGGGGACGGTGAAAAACTGTTTTTT. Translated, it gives CASSQDGGDGEKLFF.

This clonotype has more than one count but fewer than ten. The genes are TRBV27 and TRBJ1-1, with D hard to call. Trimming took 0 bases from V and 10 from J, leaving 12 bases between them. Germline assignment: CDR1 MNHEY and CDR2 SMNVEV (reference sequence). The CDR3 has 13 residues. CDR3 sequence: CASSLSKVLPAFF. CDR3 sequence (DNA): TGTGCCAGCAGTTTATCGAAGGTCCTTCCAGCTTTCTTT.

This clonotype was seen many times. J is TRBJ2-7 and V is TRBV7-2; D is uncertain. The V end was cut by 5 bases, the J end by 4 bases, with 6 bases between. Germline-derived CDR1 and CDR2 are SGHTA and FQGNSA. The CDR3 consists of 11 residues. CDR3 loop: CASSVRYEQYF. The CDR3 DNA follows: TGTGCCAGCAGCGTCAGGTACGAGCAGTACTTC.

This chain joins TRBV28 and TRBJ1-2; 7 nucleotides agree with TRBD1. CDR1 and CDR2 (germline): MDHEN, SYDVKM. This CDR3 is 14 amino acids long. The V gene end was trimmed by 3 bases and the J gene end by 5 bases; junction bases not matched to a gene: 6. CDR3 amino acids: CASSLGRGYYGYTF. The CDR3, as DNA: TGTGCCAGCAGTTTGGGCAGGGGGTATTATGGCTACACCTTC.